Listed below are T cell receptor delta chains from one sample, sequenced in a study of gamma-delta T cells after stem cell transplantation. TCRdb processed the RT-PCR reads again with the CATT caller. The repertoire consists of 11,000 or so delta-chain clones, with over 1% occurring once and the leading ten covering about 9.3%. The sequencing sample was made of gamma-delta T cells. The receptors derive from a human donor. It is not recorded whose cells these are; they may come from a transplant donor. Each CDR3 is given with its conserved first and last residue. A D gene is named only where the DNA matches it firmly. Expanded clones are given a class, and other clones once, few, many or no size at all.

>TRDV2|TRDJ3|TRDD3|many
TGTGCCTGTGACACGATGCTGGGGGAATCCTGGGACACCCGACAGATGTTTTTC
CACDTMLGESWDTRQMFF
>TRDV2|TRDJ1|TRDD3|medium-sized
TGTGCCTGTCACGGACTGGGGACCGATAAACTCATCTTT
CACHGLGTDKLIF
>TRDV2|TRDJ3|TRDD3|medium-sized
TGTGCCTGTGACACCGCTGGGGGAGAGTCGTCCTGGGACACCCGACAGATGTTTTTC
CACDTAGGESSWDTRQMFF
>TRDV2|TRDJ1|TRDD3|many
TGTGCCTGTGACACAGTTACTGGGGGACCTAAACTCATCTTT
CACDTVTGGPKLIF
>TRDV2|TRDJ1|TRDD3|few
TGTGCCTGTGACCCAGTACTGGGGGATACCACCGATAAACTCATCTTT
CACDPVLGDTTDKLIF
>TRDV2|TRDJ1|TRDD3|-
TGTGCCTGTGACAAGATCCGATTGGGACTGGGGGTTCCCCCCGATAAACTCATCTTT
CACDKIRLGLGVPPDKLIF
>TRDV2|TRDJ1|TRDD3|-
TGTGCCTGTGACTTGCTGGGGGATCACTCAACCGATAAACTCATCTTT
CACDLLGDHSTDKLIF
>TRDV2|TRDJ1|TRDD3|medium-sized
TGTGCCTGTGACTCCATGACAGGGGGGGATATGTCCGATAAACTCATCTTT
CACDSMTGGDMSDKLIF
>TRDV2|TRDJ1|-|many
TGTGCCTGTGACACCCTCGATACTAGCACCGATAAACTCATCTTT
CACDTLDTSTDKLIF
>TRDV2|TRDJ1|TRDD3|few
TGTGCCTGTGACCCTTTACTGGGGGATCGCACCGATAAACTCATCTTT
CACDPLLGDRTDKLIF
>TRDV2|TRDJ1|-|medium-sized
TGTGCCTGTGACACCGCAGGAAACACCGATAAACTCATCTTT
CACDTAGNTDKLIF
>TRDV2|TRDJ1|TRDD3|-
TGTGCCTGTGACACACTGGGGGATACGTCCGATAAACTCATCTTT
CACDTLGDTSDKLIF
>TRDV2|TRDJ1|TRDD3|many
TGTGCCTGTGACATCGTCAGTACTGGGGGATTCCTGGAGTATAACACCGATAAACTCATCTTT
CACDIVSTGGFLEYNTDKLIF
>TRDV2|TRDJ1|-|many
TGTGCCTGTGACACACTTCCAGGAGGGAGGGATAAAGATTACACCGATAAACTCATCTTT
CACDTLPGGRDKDYTDKLIF
>TRDV2|TRDJ1|TRDD3|medium-sized
TGTGCCTGTGACCCGCTGGGGGATTTGGCCACCGATAAACTCATCTTT
CACDPLGDLATDKLIF
>TRDV2|TRDJ1|TRDD3|many
TGTGCCTGTGACCTTATCGGGGGATACACCGATAAACTCATCTTT
CACDLIGGYTDKLIF
>TRDV2|TRDJ1|TRDD3|-
TGTGCCTGTGACACCGTCGTACTGGGGGATACGCCCGATAAACTCATCTTT
CACDTVVLGDTPDKLIF
>TRDV2|TRDJ1|TRDD3|large
TGTGCCTGTGACCTTGTATCTGGGGGTAGGTACACCGATAAACTCATCTTT
CACDLVSGGRYTDKLIF
>TRDV2|TRDJ1|TRDD3|medium-sized
TGTGCCTGTGACACCTTGGGGGATTCCGATAAACTCATCTTT
CACDTLGDSDKLIF
>TRAV29/DV5|TRDJ1|TRDD3|few
TGTGCAGCAAGTCGTAAACCAAATTGGGGGATACTCTTTACCGTGACCGATAAACTCATCTTT
CAASRKPNWGILFTVTDKLIF
>TRDV2|TRDJ1|TRDD3|many
TGTGCCTGTGAAGCTCTACCCTCCACTGGGGGATACGCGCGGGGCGATAAACTCATCTTT
CACEALPSTGGYARGDKLIF
>TRDV2|TRDJ3|TRDD3|medium-sized
TGTGCCTGTGACCCTACTGGGGGATACGCGAGCTGGGACACCCGACAGATGTTTTTC
CACDPTGGYASWDTRQMFF
>TRDV2|TRDJ1|-|many
TGTGCCTGTGACTCCGTTCGACCCTACACCGATAAACTCATCTTT
CACDSVRPYTDKLIF
>TRDV2|TRDJ1|TRDD3|medium-sized
TGTGCCTGTGACACCCTGGGGGATGAGTCCGATAAACTCATCTTT
CACDTLGDESDKLIF
>TRDV2|TRDJ1|TRDD3|medium-sized
TGTGCCTGTGACACCGTTGGGGGACGAAACACCGATAAACTCATCTTT
CACDTVGGRNTDKLIF
>TRDV2|TRDJ1|TRDD3|many
TGTGCCTGTGACCTATTGGGGGATAGAGTCGGGACCGATAAACTCATCTTT
CACDLLGDRVGTDKLIF
>TRDV2|TRDJ1|TRDD3|many
TGTGCCTGTGACACCCTGAACTCCGGGGGATACGGAGGCCCCTTCGATAAACTCATCTTT
CACDTLNSGGYGGPFDKLIF
>TRDV2|TRDJ1|TRDD3|many
TGTGCCTGTGACAGCCTGGGGGATAGTTTCCCCGATAAACTCATCTTT
CACDSLGDSFPDKLIF
>TRDV2|TRDJ1|TRDD3|medium-sized
TGTGCCTGTGACTCCCTCAAGGGGACTGGGGGATCGAGTACTCGCCTTAACGATAAACTCATCTTT
CACDSLKGTGGSSTRLNDKLIF
>TRDV2|TRDJ1|TRDD3|medium-sized
TGTGCCTGTGACAACGTACTCCCGGTCCCTGGGGGAAGATACACCGATAAACTCATCTTT
CACDNVLPVPGGRYTDKLIF
>TRDV2|TRDJ1|TRDD3|medium-sized
TGTGCCTGTGACGTACTGGGGGTCCCCCTCGATAAACTCATCTTT
CACDVLGVPLDKLIF
>TRDV2|TRDJ1|TRDD3|many
TGTGCCTGTGACACCGTGGGGCTGGGGGCCCCGGGGGGCGATAAACTCATCTTT
CACDTVGLGAPGGDKLIF
>TRDV2|TRDJ1|-|few
TGTGCCTGTGACACCGTCGTCGGATTTTCGGAGGGTGCGAACACCGATAAACTCATCTTT
CACDTVVGFSEGANTDKLIF
>TRDV2|TRDJ1|TRDD3|medium-sized
TGTGCCTGTGACACCTTGGTACTGGGGGATACGGATAAACTCATCTTT
CACDTLVLGDTDKLIF
>TRDV2|TRDJ1|TRDD3|-
TGTGCCTGTGACACAGTGGCTGGGGGATACGCCTACGCATCCTCGTACACCGATAAACTCATCTTT
CACDTVAGGYAYASSYTDKLIF
>TRDV2|TRDJ1|-|-
TGTGCCTGTGACACCGTGGGGGTCAAAACCGATAAACTCATCTTT
CACDTVGVKTDKLIF
>TRDV2|TRDJ2|TRDD3|medium-sized
TGTGCCTGTGACACCGTGGGGGATAAGGGGCCCGCTTTGACAGCACAACTCTTCTTT
CACDTVGDKGPALTAQLFF
>TRDV2|TRDJ1|TRDD3|many
TGTGCCTGTGGCCCCTTAGTACTGGGGGACACAGCGCGAACCGATAAACTCATCTTT
CACGPLVLGDTARTDKLIF
>TRDV2|TRDJ1|-|many
TGTGCCTGTGACACCGTCCCTTTTAACACCGATAAACTCATCTTT
CACDTVPFNTDKLIF
>TRDV2|TRDJ1|TRDD3|medium-sized
TGTGCCTGTGACCCCCTTGTTCGTACTCATCTGGGGGATCAAGGGGATGATAAACTCATCTTT
CACDPLVRTHLGDQGDDKLIF
>TRDV2|TRDJ1|TRDD3|medium-sized
TGTGCCTGTGACTCCCTTACTGGGGTCCAGGCGTACACCGATAAACTCATCTTT
CACDSLTGVQAYTDKLIF
>TRDV2|TRDJ1|TRDD3|medium-sized
TGTGCCTGTGATTTACTGGGGAGGCTCGACACCGATAAACTCATCTTT
CACDLLGRLDTDKLIF
>TRDV2|TRDJ3|-|many
TGTGCCTGTGACCAAATGCGGGGGACCTGGGACACCCGACAGATGTTTTTC
CACDQMRGTWDTRQMFF
>TRDV1|TRDJ1|TRDD3|few
TGTGCTCTTGGGATGCGGAGCCCTGCCTCCCCTGACTGGGGATACTATCAACTGAAGGGTTTCGATAAACTCATCTTT
CALGMRSPASPDWGYYQLKGFDKLIF
>TRDV1|TRDJ1|TRDD3|-
TGTGCTCTTGGGGAACCGGGTAGGATGGGCTTCCTTAAGTACTGGGGGATAAGCGGCCCCACCGATAAACTCATCTTT
CALGEPGRMGFLKYWGISGPTDKLIF
>TRDV2|TRDJ1|TRDD3|medium-sized
TGTGCCTGTGACACGATTAGTTCAACGAATGTACTGGGGGACCCGGTCAACACCGATAAACTCATCTTT
CACDTISSTNVLGDPVNTDKLIF
>TRDV2|TRDJ1|-|few
TGTGCCTGTGACACCGTAGGAGATACTGGGGATCCTTCCAACACCGATAAACTCATCTTT
CACDTVGDTGDPSNTDKLIF
>TRDV2|TRDJ3|TRDD3|-
TGTGCCTGTGACACCGGTGGATACGCCTCCTGGGACACCCGACAGATGTTTTTC
CACDTGGYASWDTRQMFF
>TRDV2|TRDJ1|TRDD3|few
TGTGCCTGTGACCCTGTACTGGGGGATAGCTCCGATAAACTCATCTTT
CACDPVLGDSSDKLIF
>TRDV2|TRDJ1|-|medium-sized
TGTGCCTGTGATCCTGTGGGCGAACCCCTGGGCCATGACACCGATAAACTCATCTTT
CACDPVGEPLGHDTDKLIF
>TRDV2|TRDJ3|TRDD3|few
TGTGCCTGTGACCACACCGAATCCTGGGGGACCCAGGCCTGGGACACCCGACAGATGTTTTTC
CACDHTESWGTQAWDTRQMFF
>TRDV2|TRDJ1|TRDD3|large
TGTGCCTGTGACACCGTTTCTGGGGGATCCCACACCGATAAACTCATCTTT
CACDTVSGGSHTDKLIF